These T cell receptor delta chains were read from a single sample in a study of gamma-delta T cells after stem cell transplantation. TCRdb re-called clones from the RT-PCR reads via CATT. The sample consists of 1,700 or so delta-chain clones, about 4.4% of them appearing once. The sequencing input was gamma-delta T cells. Receptors originate from a human donor. It is not recorded whose cells these are; they may come from a transplant donor. CDR3s include the opening cysteine and the closing phenylalanine or tryptophan. Each record gives: CDR3 length, V gene, J gene, CDR3 protein.

length: 18; V: TRDV2; J: TRDJ1; CDR3: CACDPLGAGGLYTDKLIF
length: 20; V: TRDV2; J: TRDJ3; CDR3: CACDILGDTIGSWDTRQMFF
length: 17; V: TRDV2; J: TRDJ1; CDR3: CACDTVKGIRRTDKLIF
length: 17; V: TRDV2; J: TRDJ1; CDR3: CACEYLNSMAYTDKLIF
length: 18; V: TRDV2; J: TRDJ1; CDR3: CACDTVGRGIRETDKLIF
length: 18; V: TRDV2; J: TRDJ3; CDR3: CACDTVGASSWDTRQMFF
length: 13; V: TRDV2; J: TRDJ1; CDR3: CACELLNTDKLIF
length: 16; V: TRDV2; J: TRDJ1; CDR3: CACDALLGDNTDELIF
length: 18; V: TRDV2; J: TRDJ2; CDR3: CACDPLNLGAALTAQLFF
length: 19; V: TRDV2; J: TRDJ1; CDR3: CACDTVTGGFIPYTDKLIF
length: 23; V: TRDV2; J: TRDJ3; CDR3: CACDTGGFGHWGADSWDTRQMFF
length: 18; V: TRDV2; J: TRDJ1; CDR3: CACDTVVLAGGHTDKLIF
length: 21; V: TRDV2; J: TRDJ3; CDR3: CACDTLGDTRIGSWDTRQMFF
length: 21; V: TRDV2; J: TRDJ3; CDR3: CACDTVSRGIRPTWDTRQMFF
length: 18; V: TRDV2; J: TRDJ3; CDR3: CACDTLDGSSWDTRQVFF
length: 18; V: TRDV2; J: TRDJ1; CDR3: CACDTVTGGYARGDKLIF
length: 19; V: TRDV1; J: TRDJ1; CDR3: CALGLPGYWGILPTDKLIF
length: 17; V: TRDV2; J: TRDJ1; CDR3: CACDTVLGDTYTDKLIF
length: 19; V: TRDV2; J: TRDJ3; CDR3: CACDTAGGSSSWDTRQMFF
length: 18; V: TRDV2; J: TRDJ1; CDR3: CACDNLTPGSFMADKLIF
length: 16; V: TRDV2; J: TRDJ1; CDR3: CACAYIPTAGTDKLIF
length: 18; V: TRDV2; J: TRDJ1; CDR3: CACDDVTGGYAGTDKLIF
length: 24; V: TRDV2; J: TRDJ3; CDR3: CACDNIKDQSGDPRGAWDTRQMFF
length: 22; V: TRDV2; J: TRDJ3; CDR3: CACDPPPTGDTGSSWDTRQMFF
length: 16; V: TRDV2; J: TRDJ1; CDR3: CACDHILGDTRDKLIF
length: 18; V: TRDV2; J: TRDJ1; CDR3: CACDTLATGGYPTGGLIF
length: 23; V: TRDV2; J: TRDJ1; CDR3: CACDTVALPERTGWGGSTDKLIF
length: 17; V: TRDV2; J: TRDJ1; CDR3: CACDEVAGGQYTDKLIF